These 22 T cell receptor beta chains were sequenced from one sample in a study of OX40 agonist ivuxolimab in advanced cancers. Produced via immunoSEQ multiplex PCR; TCRdb's table is partial and in-frame only. The sample shows some 95,000 clones, 92% of them seen only once. The sequencing used CD4+ or CD8+ T cells sorted from blood, collected in a trial of the OX40 agonist ivuxolimab. These receptors were obtained from an adult with an advanced solid tumor such as melanoma, head and neck, liver or kidney cancer.

The gene calls are TRBV19 and TRBJ1-3; D is unresolved. The CDR3 has 14 residues. V dropped 7 bases and J dropped 0 bases, with 10 bases sitting between them. The V gene's germline CDR1 is LNHDA and CDR2 SQIVND (reference sequence). This chain's CDR3 is CASNFGDSGNTIYF. The CDR3 DNA sequence: TGTGCCAGTAACTTCGGAGACTCTGGAAACACCATATATTTT.

This sequence joins TRBV19 and TRBJ2-7; TRBD2 agrees at 7 bases. Germline CDR1 LNHDA, CDR2 SQIVND (reference sequence). Trimming cost V 8 bases and J 6 bases; bases outside gene matches: 7. There are 12 residues in the CDR3. The CDR3 reads CASGGGFVEQYF. CDR3 bases: TGTGCCAGTGGGGGGGGGTTCGTCGAGCAGTACTTC.

V is TRBV5-1 and J is TRBJ2-7, with 9 nucleotides matching TRBD1. CDR3 size: 16 residues. Trimming cost V 1 base and J 6 bases; bases outside gene matches: 11. Germline V gene sequence: CDR1 SGHRS, CDR2 YFSETQ. This chain's CDR3 is CASSLSPGTGSIEQYF. Written as DNA, the CDR3 is TGCGCCAGCAGCTTGAGCCCCGGGACAGGGAGTATCGAGCAGTACTTC.

V is TRBV10-1 and J is TRBJ2-1; 7 bases fit TRBD1. The length of the CDR3 is 14 residues. With 4 bases clipped from V and 11 bases from J, the junction kept 11 bases outside the gene matches. CDR1 is WNHNN and CDR2 is SYGVQD in the germline V gene (reference sequence). In nucleotides, the CDR3 is TGCGCCAGCAGTGGCCTCGGGACAGCAGCAAAGCAGTTCTTC. It specifies CASSGLGTAAKQFF.

The rearrangement links TRBV12-2 to TRBJ2-3; the table assigns TRBD2, which was not confirmed against the DNA. TRBV12-2 is noted as a pseudogene. The CDR3 runs 16 residues. Here the CDR3 DNA reads TGTGCAAGTCGCTTCTGGACGGCGGGGGGGCCCGGGAGGCAGTATTTT. Protein sequence: CASRFWTAGGPGRQYF.

This chain links TRBV6-1 with TRBJ1-4, with D maybe TRBD1 (5 bases). This CDR3 contains 14 residues. V shed 8 bases and J shed 4 bases, with 14 bases lying between them. Germline values: CDR1 MNHNS, CDR2 SASEGT. The CDR3 DNA reads as TGTGCCAGCTCTAGAGACAGTGATAATGAAAAACTGTTTTTT. Amino acid sequence: CASSRDSDNEKLFF.

The V and J genes are TRBV6-6 and TRBJ2-7; the D gene is possibly TRBD1 (6 bases). V lost 6 bases, J lost 4 bases, and 13 bases lay in between. This CDR3 has 13 residues. CDR1 is MNHNY, CDR2 SVGAGI, per germline (reference sequence). The CDR3 protein is CASRISGEYEQYF. The CDR3 DNA follows: TGTGCCAGCAGGATATCAGGGGAATACGAGCAGTACTTC.

J is TRBJ1-2 and V is TRBV5-4; 8 nucleotides match TRBD1. This CDR3 is 14 amino acids long. Germline V gives CDR1 SGHNT, CDR2 YYREEE (reference sequence). V lost 5 bases and J lost 3; bases outside the gene matches: 6. The CDR3 DNA reads TGTGCCAGCAGACCCGGGACAGGAGACTATGGCTACACCTTC. Translation: CASRPGTGDYGYTF.

This chain connects TRBV30 to TRBJ1-4; 8 bases agree with TRBD1. This CDR3 is 16 amino acids long. Trimming at V came to 7 bases and at J to 0 bases, leaving 10 bases not matched to a gene. Germline V gene sequence: CDR1 GTSNPN, CDR2 SVGIG (reference sequence). The CDR3 DNA sequence: TGTGCCTCCCGGTCGGGACAGGTTGCAACTAATGAAAAACTGTTTTTT. This sequence encodes CASRSGQVATNEKLFF.

The chain employs TRBV6-5 and TRBJ2-3, with 10 bases fitting TRBD2. The ends lost 4 bases at V and 2 bases at J; junction bases unmatched: 6. Germline V gene data show CDR1 as MNHEY and CDR2 as SVGAGI. CDR3 length equals 16 residues. CDR3 bases: TGTGCCAGCAGTTTTAAGCGGGGGGGCCACACAGATACGCAGTATTTT. Its translation is CASSFKRGGHTDTQYF.

This chain uses TRBV6-6 with TRBJ1-1; 9 bases are shared with TRBD1. With V trimmed by 7 bases and J by 1 base, 7 bases remained unmatched. CDR3 length: 15 amino acids. CDR1 is MNHNY, CDR2 SVGAGI, per germline (reference sequence). The CDR3 DNA reads as TGTGCCAGCACCGACGCACAGGGGGCGAACACTGAAGCTTTCTTT. Translating gives CASTDAQGANTEAFF.

The chain has TRBV6-1 and TRBJ1-2; 7 bases are shared with TRBD1. V gave up 6 bases and J gave up 4 bases; unmatched junction bases: 8. This CDR3 has 14 amino acids. Looked up from germline, CDR1 is MNHNS and CDR2 is SASEGT. The CDR3 loop reads CASRRLGTVYGYTF. The CDR3 DNA is TGTGCCAGCAGGAGACTCGGGACAGTCTATGGCTACACCTTC.

The V and J genes are TRBV5-1 and TRBJ2-2; either TRBD1 or TRBD2 may supply D (5 bases each). The CDR3 spans 15 residues. V was shortened by 2 bases and J by 5 bases, with 13 bases between the two germline ends. Per the germline V gene, CDR1 is SGHRS and CDR2 is YFSETQ. The CDR3 here is CASSFTTEGTGELFF. CDR3 nucleotides: TGCGCCAGCAGCTTCACCACAGAGGGGACCGGGGAGCTGTTTTTT.

The chain links TRBV4-1 to TRBJ1-3; 11 positions match TRBD1. Germline assignment: CDR1 MGHRA and CDR2 YSYEKL. This CDR3 comprises 18 residues. After removal of 1 base from V and 0 bases from J, the junction contained 5 bases not matched to a gene. CDR3 region: CASSQAWTGGLSGNTIYF. As DNA, the CDR3 is TGCGCCAGCAGCCAAGCGTGGACAGGGGGCCTCTCTGGAAACACCATATATTTT.

The genes are TRBV7-8 and TRBJ2-5, with D perhaps assigned TRBD1 or TRBD2 (5 bases each). Germline loops: CDR1 SGHVS, CDR2 FQNEAQ. CDR3 length: 13 residues. The germline V and J ends were trimmed by 8 bases and 0 bases, with 10 bases remaining between them. The CDR3 loop is CASGSGHQETQYF. CDR3 sequence (DNA): TGTGCCAGCGGATCGGGACACCAAGAGACCCAGTACTTC. The complete variable domain, with remaining parts taken from reference TRBV7-8 and TRBJ2-5, reads GAGVSQSPRYKVAKRGQDVALRCDPISGHVSLFWYQQALGQGPEFLTYFQNEAQLDKSGLPSDRFFAERPEGSVSTLKIQRTQQEDSAVYLCASGSGHQETQYFGPGTRLLVL.

CDR3 loop: CASKKGRTEAFF. Written as DNA, the CDR3 is TGTGCCAGTAAGAAAGGGAGGACTGAAGCTTTCTTT. The gene calls are TRBV19 and TRBJ1-1; D uncertain. Germline V lookup: CDR1 LNHDA, CDR2 SQIVND (reference sequence). Trimming shortened V by 7 bases and J by 5 bases, and 11 bases separated the two germline ends. This CDR3 is 12 amino acids long. Based on the CDR3 plus reference TRBV19 and TRBJ1-1, the full variable domain is DGGITQSPKYLFRKEGQNVTLSCEQNLNHDAMYWYRQDPGQGLRLIYYSQIVNDFQKGDIAEGYSVSREKKESFPLTVTSAQKNPTAFYLCASKKGRTEAFFGQGTRLTVV.

This chain uses TRBV7-3 with TRBJ2-5; 7 nucleotides align to TRBD1. The CDR3 is 15 amino acids. The trim removed 5 bases at V and 2 bases at J, leaving 8 bases unmatched. Germline loops: CDR1 SGHTA, CDR2 FQGTGA. The CDR3 DNA sequence: TGTGCCAGCAGCCCAGGGGGACAGCCTCAAGAGACCCAGTACTTC. This translates into CASSPGGQPQETQYF.

The rearrangement uses TRBV5-6 and TRBJ1-5; 9 bases align to TRBD1. Germline CDR1 is SGHDT and CDR2 is YYEEEE. V shed 0 bases and J 7 bases; nucleotides not matched to a gene: 2. This CDR3 is 14 amino acids long. CDR3 coding DNA: TGTGCCAGCAGCTTGGGACAGGGGGGGCAGCCCCAGCATTTT. Translating gives CASSLGQGGQPQHF.

The chain carries TRBV5-1 and TRBJ2-3; D is uncertain. CDR1 is SGHRS and CDR2 is YFSETQ in the germline V gene. The CDR3 spans 13 residues. V was clipped by 4 bases and J by 5 bases, with 11 bases between them. As DNA, the CDR3 is TGCGCCAGCAGCCGCTTGGATGGAGATACGCAGTATTTT. Translated, it gives CASSRLDGDTQYF. Together with reference TRBV5-1 and TRBJ2-3, the CDR3 gives the full variable domain: KAGVTQTPRYLIKTRGQQVTLSCSPISGHRSVSWYQQTPGQGLQFLFEYFSETQRNKGNFPGRFSGRQFSNSRSEMNVSTLELGDSALYLCASSRLDGDTQYFGPGTRLTVL.

The chain is built from TRBV5-1 and TRBJ2-1; 9 bases fit TRBD1. The CDR3 sequence is 15 residues long. V shed 3 bases and J 9 bases; nucleotides not matched to a gene: 10. The V gene's germline CDR1 is SGHRS and CDR2 YFSETQ. DNA of the CDR3: TGCGCCAGCAGCTACTCGGGACAGGGTTCGAGTGAGCAGTTCTTC. This codes for CASSYSGQGSSEQFF.

The chain combines TRBV5-1 with TRBJ2-7; 8 bases line up with TRBD1. Germline V gene data show CDR1 as SGHRS and CDR2 as YFSETQ. The CDR3 is 15 amino acids. Trimming took 3 bases from V and 1 from J; bases not matched to a gene: 6. The CDR3 is CASSSSRGQSYEQYF. For the CDR3, the DNA is TGCGCCAGCAGCTCCAGCAGGGGGCAATCCTACGAGCAGTACTTC. Full variable domain (rest looked up from reference TRBV5-1 and TRBJ2-7): KAGVTQTPRYLIKTRGQQVTLSCSPISGHRSVSWYQQTPGQGLQFLFEYFSETQRNKGNFPGRFSGRQFSNSRSEMNVSTLELGDSALYLCASSSSRGQSYEQYFGPGTRLTVT.

This clone was picked up one time. V gene TRBV30 combines with J gene TRBJ2-4; 9 bases align to TRBD1. The junction had 7 bases not matched to a gene; V was cut back by 4 bases and J by 3 bases. Germline V gene sequence: CDR1 GTSNPN, CDR2 SVGIG (reference sequence). The CDR3 extends over 15 amino acids. The CDR3: CAWTRDRAGKNIQYF. DNA of the CDR3: TGTGCCTGGACCCGGGACAGGGCTGGCAAAAACATTCAGTACTTC.